The T cell receptor (beta chain) under discussion was sequenced for a study of cytomegalovirus exposure and HLA in healthy donors. Study context: Around 83% of approximately 400 genotyped donors fell in the Caucasian-associated ancestry cluster.

Whole-study findings and limits: It was assumed in the presence/absence analyses that sequencing depth was roughly uniform across donors. The study found most TCR sequences rare, yet found some public TCRs in many donors.

For this clone: The antigen is undetermined.

Primers: 60 Vbeta forward and 13 Jbeta reverse. Profiling relied on immunoSEQ multiplex PCR, and the TCRdb table lists in-frame clones only, not all of them. Among over 120,000 clones, roughly 80% were seen once, and the ten largest hold about 5%. The TCR originated in a man aged 35-49 years in good health and CMV-seronegative. Sequencing was carried out using PBMCs.

The chain's CDR3 is CASGVGSHYGYTF. The CDR3 DNA reads as TGTGCCAGTGGTGTGGGCAGCCATTATGGCTACACCTTC. The gene calls are TRBV19 and TRBJ1-2; D gene ambiguous. Trimming left V 8 bases short and J 5 bases short, with 15 bases between. The V gene's germline CDR1 is LNHDA and CDR2 SQIVND (reference sequence). This CDR3 contains 13 residues.